Listed below are T cell receptor beta chains from one sample, sequenced in a study of blood T cell repertoires in COVID-19. The method was immunoSEQ multiplex PCR; TCRdb's version includes in-frame clones alone and lacks a portion of them. The sample holds approximately 270,000 clones, roughly 91% seen once. Sequencing was performed on PBMCs or T cells enriched from blood (not recorded which). These receptors were taken from a woman in her fifties or sixties who had recovered from COVID-19. Both conserved end residues are part of each CDR3. Fields, in order: D gene, J gene, V gene, clone size, CDR3 length, CDR3 DNA, CDR3 protein. The D gene is left open where the match is weak. Clone size appears in some rows only: once, few, many, or a class for an expanded clone.

>NA|TRBJ2-7|TRBV28|few|11
TGTGCCAGCAGTGGGTGGCGGGAGCAGTACTTC
CASSGWREQYF
>NA|TRBJ1-4|TRBV3-1/TRBV3-2|NA|15
TGTGCCAGCAGCCAAGATGGTCGGTATAATGAAAAACTGTTTTTT
CASSQDGRYNEKLFF
>NA|TRBJ2-6|TRBV23-1|NA|19
TGCGCCAGCAGTCAATTGATGAGCCAGGGGCTCTCTGGGGCCAACGTCCTGACTTTC
CASSQLMSQGLSGANVLTF
>TRBD1|TRBJ2-2|TRBV7-9|NA|15
TGTGCCAGCAGCTTTTTAGGACAGGGGACCGGGGAGCTGTTTTTT
CASSFLGQGTGELFF
>TRBD2|TRBJ2-7|TRBV5-1|NA|15
TGCGCCAGCAGCTTAATAGCGGGAGAGTCCTACGAGCAGTACTTC
CASSLIAGESYEQYF
>TRBD1|TRBJ1-1|TRBV10-3|NA|14
TGTGCCATCAGTGAGTCAGGGCAGGGGGCTGAAGCTTTCTTT
CAISESGQGAEAFF
>TRBD1|TRBJ1-2|TRBV25-1|NA|14
TGTGCCAGCAGGGACAGGGAGGGCAACTATGGCTACACCTTC
CASRDREGNYGYTF
>NA|TRBJ2-5|TRBV3-1/TRBV3-2|NA|14
TGTGCCAGCAGCCAATCTGAGGGCGCGGAGACCCAGTACTTC
CASSQSEGAETQYF
>TRBD2|TRBJ2-3|TRBV24-1|NA|14
TGTGCCACCTCTAGCGGGGGGGAAATTGATACGCAGTATTTT
CATSSGGEIDTQYF
>TRBD2|TRBJ2-3|TRBV7-2|NA|16
TGTGCCAGCAGCGTAGCCGGGACTAGCGGAACAGATACGCAGTATTTT
CASSVAGTSGTDTQYF
>TRBD1|TRBJ1-2|TRBV5-1|NA|17
TGCGCCAGCAGCCTACGGTGGCCGACAGGGGTGGGAGATGGCTACACCTTC
CASSLRWPTGVGDGYTF
>NA|TRBJ1-2|TRBV28|NA|12
TGTGCCAGCAGTTTGGGCAGCTATGGCTACACCTTC
CASSLGSYGYTF
>TRBD2|TRBJ2-7|TRBV12-5|NA|16
TGTGCTAGTGGTTTGAGTGGACTAGCGGCCACGGATGAGCAGTACTTC
CASGLSGLAATDEQYF
>NA|TRBJ2-2|TRBV7-6|NA|15
TGTGCCAGCAGCGAGCTGAGGGAAAACACCGGGGAGCTGTTTTTT
CASSELRENTGELFF
>TRBD1|TRBJ2-7|TRBV18|NA|13
TGTGCCAGCTCGTGGGACAGGGACGACGAGCAGTACTTC
CASSWDRDDEQYF
>TRBD1|TRBJ1-1|TRBV14|NA|14
TGTGCCAGCAGCCAAGACTCGGGACAGCTGGAAGCTTTCTTT
CASSQDSGQLEAFF
>TRBD2|TRBJ2-7|TRBV6-1|NA|20
TGTGCCAGCAGTGAGAGTTGGGCACGCATGACTAGCGGGCCACTGAATGAGCAGTACTTC
CASSESWARMTSGPLNEQYF
>TRBD1|TRBJ1-5|TRBV27|NA|22
TGTGCCAGCAGTTTAAAAATTTGGGGGGACAGGCGGGGTAACAATAGCAATCAGCCCCAGCATTTT
CASSLKIWGDRRGNNSNQPQHF
>NA|TRBJ2-3|TRBV4-1|NA|15
TGCGCCAGCAGCCAAGATGGACTCTTCACAGATACGCAGTATTTT
CASSQDGLFTDTQYF
>NA|TRBJ1-4|TRBV30|NA|13
TGTGCCTGCCAGCACAGATATAATGAAAAACTGTTTTTT
CACQHRYNEKLFF
>NA|TRBJ2-1|TRBV11-3|NA|15
TGTGCCAGCAGCTTAGCCAGGGTAGTTGGCAGTGAGCAGTTCTTC
CASSLARVVGSEQFF
>TRBD2|TRBJ2-1|TRBV3-1/TRBV3-2|NA|17
TGTGCCAGCAGCCAATATACTAGCGGGAGAACCTACAATGAGCAGTTCTTC
CASSQYTSGRTYNEQFF
>NA|TRBJ2-7|TRBV7-8|NA|16
TGTGCCAGCAGCTCAGCCACTAGCACCCACCCCTACGAGCAGTACTTC
CASSSATSTHPYEQYF
>NA|TRBJ2-7|TRBV27|few|12
TGTGCCAGCGGAGGGACCCCCTACGAGCAGTACTTC
CASGGTPYEQYF